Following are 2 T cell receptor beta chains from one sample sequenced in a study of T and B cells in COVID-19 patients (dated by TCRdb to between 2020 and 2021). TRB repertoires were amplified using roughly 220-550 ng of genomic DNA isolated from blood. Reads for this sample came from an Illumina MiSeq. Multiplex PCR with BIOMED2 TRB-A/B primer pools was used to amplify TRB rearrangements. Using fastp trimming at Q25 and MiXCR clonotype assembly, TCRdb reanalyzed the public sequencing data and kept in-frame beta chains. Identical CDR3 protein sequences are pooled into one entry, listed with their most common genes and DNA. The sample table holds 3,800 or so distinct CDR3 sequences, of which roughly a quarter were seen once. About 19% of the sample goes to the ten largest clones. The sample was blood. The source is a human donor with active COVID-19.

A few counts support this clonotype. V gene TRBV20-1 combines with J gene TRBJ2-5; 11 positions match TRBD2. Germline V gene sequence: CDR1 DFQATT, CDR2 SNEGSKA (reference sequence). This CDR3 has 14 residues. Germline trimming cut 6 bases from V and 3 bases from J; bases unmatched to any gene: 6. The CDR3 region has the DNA TGCAGTGCCAACCTGGGACTAGCGGAAGAGACCCAGTACTTC. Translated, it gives CSANLGLAEETQYF.

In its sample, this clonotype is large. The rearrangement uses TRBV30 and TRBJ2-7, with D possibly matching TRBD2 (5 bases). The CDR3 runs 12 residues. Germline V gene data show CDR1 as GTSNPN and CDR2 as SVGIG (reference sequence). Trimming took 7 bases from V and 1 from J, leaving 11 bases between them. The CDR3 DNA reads TGTGCCTCAGATCTAGCATCCTACGAGCAGTACTTC. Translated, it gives CASDLASYEQYF. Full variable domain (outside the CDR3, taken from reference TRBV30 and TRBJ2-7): SQTIHQWPATLVQPVGSPLSLECTVEGTSNPNLYWYRQAAGRGLQLLFYSVGIGQISSEVPQNLSASRPQDRQFILSSKKLLLSDSGFYLCASDLASYEQYFGPGTRLTVT.